This T cell receptor (beta chain) was retrieved from a study of blood T cell repertoires in COVID-19. The CDR3 totals 14 residues. Germline V CDR1 and CDR2: SGHDN, FVKESK. Germline trimming cut 4 bases from V and 7 bases from J; bases unmatched to any gene: 8. This table comes from immunoSEQ multiplex PCR, and its TCRdb copy is limited to in-frame clones, with some not included. The data hold 200,000 to 250,000 clones, with less than 85% observed a single time. The sequencing input was peripheral blood. The TCR originated in a woman in her 70s with acute or convalescent COVID-19. The rearrangement joins TRBV14 to TRBJ2-5; the match to TRBD2 covers 8 bases. The CDR3 nucleotides are TGTGCCAGCAGCCCCGGCGGGGGGCCCGGGACCCAGTACTTC. Its protein is CASSPGGGPGTQYF. Complete variable domain (other parts from reference TRBV14 and TRBJ2-5): EAGVTQFPSHSVIEKGQTVTLRCDPISGHDNLYWYRRVMGKEIKFLLHFVKESKQDESGMPNNRFLAERTGGTYSTLKVQPAELEDSGVYFCASSPGGGPGTQYFGPGTRLLVL.